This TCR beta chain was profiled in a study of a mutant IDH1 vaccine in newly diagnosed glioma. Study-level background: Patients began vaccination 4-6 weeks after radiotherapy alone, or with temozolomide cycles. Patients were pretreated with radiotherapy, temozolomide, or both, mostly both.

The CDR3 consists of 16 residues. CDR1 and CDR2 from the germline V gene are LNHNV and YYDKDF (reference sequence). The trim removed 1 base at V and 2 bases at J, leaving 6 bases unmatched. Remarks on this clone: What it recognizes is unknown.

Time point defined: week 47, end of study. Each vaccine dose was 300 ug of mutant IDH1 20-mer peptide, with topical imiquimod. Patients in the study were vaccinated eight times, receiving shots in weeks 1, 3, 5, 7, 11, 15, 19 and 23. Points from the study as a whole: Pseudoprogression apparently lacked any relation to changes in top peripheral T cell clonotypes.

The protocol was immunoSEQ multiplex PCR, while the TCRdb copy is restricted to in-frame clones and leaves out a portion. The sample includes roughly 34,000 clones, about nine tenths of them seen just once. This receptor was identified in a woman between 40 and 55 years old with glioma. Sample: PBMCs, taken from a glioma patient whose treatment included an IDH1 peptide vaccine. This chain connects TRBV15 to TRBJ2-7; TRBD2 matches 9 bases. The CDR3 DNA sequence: TGTGCCACCAGCAGAGGTAGCGGGGGCCCTACCTACGAGCAGTACTTC. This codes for CATSRGSGGPTYEQYF.